These T cell receptor beta chains were read from a single sample in a study of T cell repertoires in cytomegalovirus infection. TCRdb independently ran MiXCR on the reads; one entry per CDR3 protein. This table holds over 150,000 distinct CDR3 sequences, roughly 20% found once. Sequencing was carried out using PBMCs. The receptors derive from a human donor in good health (CMV status not recorded). Some clones in this sample may be carry-over from other donors' samples. Both conserved end residues are part of each CDR3. D genes are given only for firm matches. Clone size is shown for a subset of rows, as once, few, many or a class of expanded clone.

j_gene: TRBJ2-4
abundance: few
d_gene: TRBD2
v_gene: TRBV5-5
CDR3aa: CASSPKLAGEGNIQYF
CDR3nt: TGTGCCAGCAGCCCCAAACTAGCGGGAGAAGGGAACATTCAGTACTTC

j_gene: TRBJ2-2
abundance: many
d_gene: .
v_gene: TRBV12-3/TRBV12-4
CDR3aa: CASSDYGEGELFF
CDR3nt: TGTGCCAGCAGTGATTATGGGGAAGGGGAGCTGTTTTTT

j_gene: TRBJ1-5
abundance: .
d_gene: TRBD1
v_gene: TRBV28
CDR3aa: CASSLSVSEGGGDDGWYSNQPQHF
CDR3nt: TGTGCCAGCAGTTTATCCGTCAGCGAGGGAGGGGGCGACGATGGGTGGTATAGCAATCAGCCCCAGCATTTT

j_gene: TRBJ2-1
abundance: .
d_gene: TRBD2
v_gene: TRBV6-2/TRBV6-3
CDR3aa: CASLLAGGGNEQFF
CDR3nt: TGTGCCAGCCTACTAGCGGGAGGAGGGAATGAGCAGTTCTTC

j_gene: TRBJ2-4
abundance: many
d_gene: .
v_gene: TRBV6-2/TRBV6-3
CDR3aa: CASSILASRGQNIQYF
CDR3nt: TGTGCCAGCAGTATTCTAGCTTCGCGGGGGCAAAACATTCAGTACTTC

j_gene: TRBJ1-1
abundance: few
d_gene: TRBD1
v_gene: TRBV5-1
CDR3aa: CASSYRLRGQGAGTEAFF
CDR3nt: TGCGCCAGCAGCTATCGGCTTAGAGGACAGGGGGCGGGAACTGAAGCTTTCTTT

j_gene: TRBJ1-2
abundance: few
d_gene: .
v_gene: TRBV29-1
CDR3aa: CSVEDQGPSYGYTF
CDR3nt: TGCAGCGTTGAAGATCAGGGGCCCAGCTATGGCTACACCTTC

j_gene: TRBJ2-7
abundance: few
d_gene: .
v_gene: TRBV29-1
CDR3aa: CSVEVGTSYEQYF
CDR3nt: TGCAGCGTTGAAGTGGGGACCTCATACGAGCAGTACTTC

j_gene: TRBJ2-5
abundance: .
d_gene: .
v_gene: TRBV20-1
CDR3aa: CSARAVAQETQYF
CDR3nt: TGCAGTGCTAGAGCCGTCGCCCAAGAGACCCAGTACTTC

j_gene: TRBJ2-7
abundance: many
d_gene: .
v_gene: TRBV7-2
CDR3aa: CASSFSPLTTGYEQYF
CDR3nt: TGTGCCAGCAGCTTTAGTCCTTTAACGACAGGCTACGAGCAGTACTTC